This note documents a single TCR beta chain sequence. TCRdb's copy holds only in-frame clones and misses some; the assay was immunoSEQ multiplex PCR. The data contain more than 20,000 clones, around nine tenths of them singletons. The data were obtained in a study of preoperative IRX-2 immunotherapy in early breast cancer. The CDR3 length is 17 residues. V lost 0 bases to trimming and J lost 2 bases; unmatched junction nucleotides: 5. CDR1 and CDR2 (germline): SGHNT, YYREEE (reference sequence). The treatment: preoperative locoregional IRX-2 cytokine immunotherapy. Samples came from a phase Ib trial of preoperative locoregional IRX-2 cytokine immunotherapy.

The sequencing here drew on tumor tissue, taken after IRX-2 immunotherapy. V usage is TRBV5-4 and J usage is TRBJ1-6; 7 nucleotides align to TRBD1. This TCR was recovered from a human donor with breast cancer. The CDR3 loop is CASSLVQGNAYNSPLHF. CDR3 bases: TGTGCCAGCAGCTTGGTACAGGGGAACGCCTATAATTCACCCCTCCACTTT.